A selection of T cell receptor beta chains follows, all from one sample in a study of control samples from healthy donors and cancer patients. Assay: immunoSEQ multiplex PCR; the TCRdb copy retains only in-frame clones and omits some. The table includes 40,000 to 45,000 clones, roughly 65% detected once. The sequenced material came from formalin-fixed, paraffin-embedded tissue. The source of these receptors is a male donor with melanoma. Each CDR3 is given with its conserved first and last residue. The order of the fields is V gene, CDR3 protein.

v_gene: TRBV6-1; CDR3aa: CASSELYEQYF
v_gene: TRBV7-7; CDR3aa: CASSGLEGGELFF
v_gene: TRBV9; CDR3aa: CASSRRPGGANSPLHF
v_gene: TRBV28; CDR3aa: CASSNSGSINIQYF
v_gene: TRBV10-3; CDR3aa: CAISESAGGENEQFF
v_gene: TRBV19; CDR3aa: CASSEQSGETQYF
v_gene: TRBV19; CDR3aa: CASSIRGDSNQPQHF
v_gene: TRBV28; CDR3aa: CASSIGHTNTEAFF
v_gene: TRBV11-2; CDR3aa: CASSLEYSENTEAFF
v_gene: TRBV30; CDR3aa: CAWKPSGSLETQYF
v_gene: TRBV7-9; CDR3aa: CASEGQGTQETQYF
v_gene: TRBV20-1; CDR3aa: CSARWNYEQYF
v_gene: TRBV6-5; CDR3aa: CASSWEFNYGYTF
v_gene: TRBV6-5; CDR3aa: CASRASGTANYGYTF
v_gene: TRBV7-9; CDR3aa: CASSSYGGGETQYF
v_gene: TRBV27; CDR3aa: CANKPNRAGELFF
v_gene: TRBV25-1; CDR3aa: CASSASISGANVLTF
v_gene: TRBV5-4; CDR3aa: CASSLEGNEQFF
v_gene: TRBV4-2; CDR3aa: CASSQAALAGEGDTQYF
v_gene: TRBV2; CDR3aa: CASSEGVSYSSGAVYEQYF
v_gene: TRBV2; CDR3aa: CASMPPANEKLFF
v_gene: TRBV29-1; CDR3aa: CSVDGEQGLTDTQYF